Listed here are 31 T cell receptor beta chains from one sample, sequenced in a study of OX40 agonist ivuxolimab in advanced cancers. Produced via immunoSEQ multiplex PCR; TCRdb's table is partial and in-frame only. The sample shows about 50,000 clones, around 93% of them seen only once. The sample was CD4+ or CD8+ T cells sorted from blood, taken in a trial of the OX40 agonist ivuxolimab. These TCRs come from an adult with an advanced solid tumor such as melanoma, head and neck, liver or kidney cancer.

CDR3 DNA: TGTGCCAGTAGTATAGACGGGGTATTAGGGCTAGCGGGTCCACGGACCAATGAGCAGTTCTTC. As protein: CASSIDGVLGLAGPRTNEQFF. The chain joins TRBV19 to TRBJ2-1; 8 bases match TRBD2. Germline loops: CDR1 LNHDA, CDR2 SQIVND (reference sequence). Losses at the gene ends were 0 bases for V and 6 bases for J; bases not matched to a gene: 22. CDR3 length: 21 amino acids.

CDR3 sequence reads: CASSPSVRGSDEAFF. Written as DNA, the CDR3 is TGCGCCAGCAGCCCCTCGGTTCGGGGATCGGATGAAGCTTTCTTT. V gene TRBV5-1 combines with J gene TRBJ1-1; D ambiguous. Germline values: CDR1 SGHRS, CDR2 YFSETQ. This CDR3 has 15 amino acids. V was clipped by 4 bases and J by 7 bases, with 20 bases between them.

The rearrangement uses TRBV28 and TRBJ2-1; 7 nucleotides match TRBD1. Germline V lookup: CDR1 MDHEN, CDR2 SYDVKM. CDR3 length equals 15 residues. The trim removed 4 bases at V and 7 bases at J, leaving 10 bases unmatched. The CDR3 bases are TGTGCCAGCAGTTCCGACCCTAGGGGGCTAAATGAGCAGTTCTTC. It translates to CASSSDPRGLNEQFF.

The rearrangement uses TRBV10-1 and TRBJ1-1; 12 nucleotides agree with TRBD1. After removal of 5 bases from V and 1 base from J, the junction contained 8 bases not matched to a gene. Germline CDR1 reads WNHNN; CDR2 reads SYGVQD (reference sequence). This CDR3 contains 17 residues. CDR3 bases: TGCGCCAGCAGTCGGTCCGGGACAGGGGGCCCGAACACTGAAGCTTTCTTT. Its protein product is CASSRSGTGGPNTEAFF.

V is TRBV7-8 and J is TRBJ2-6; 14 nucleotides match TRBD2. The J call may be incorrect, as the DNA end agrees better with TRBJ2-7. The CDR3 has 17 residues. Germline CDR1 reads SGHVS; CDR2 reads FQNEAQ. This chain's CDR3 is CASSEGLAGAVSYEQYF. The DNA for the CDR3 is TGTGCCAGCAGCGAGGGACTAGCGGGAGCCGTTAGCTACGAGCAGTACTTC.

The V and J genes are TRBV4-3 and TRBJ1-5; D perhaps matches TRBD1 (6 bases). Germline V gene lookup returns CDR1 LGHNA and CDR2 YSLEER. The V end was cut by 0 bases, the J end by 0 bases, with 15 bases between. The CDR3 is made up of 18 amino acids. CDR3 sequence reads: CASSQEPDRSDSNQPQHF. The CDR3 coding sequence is TGCGCCAGCAGCCAAGAACCCGACAGGTCGGATAGCAATCAGCCCCAGCATTTT.

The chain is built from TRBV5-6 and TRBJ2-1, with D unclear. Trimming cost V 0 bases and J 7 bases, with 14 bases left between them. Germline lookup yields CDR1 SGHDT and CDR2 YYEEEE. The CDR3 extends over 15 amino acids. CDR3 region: CASSLDRLTWNEQFF. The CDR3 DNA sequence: TGTGCCAGCAGCTTGGACAGACTCACATGGAATGAGCAGTTCTTC.

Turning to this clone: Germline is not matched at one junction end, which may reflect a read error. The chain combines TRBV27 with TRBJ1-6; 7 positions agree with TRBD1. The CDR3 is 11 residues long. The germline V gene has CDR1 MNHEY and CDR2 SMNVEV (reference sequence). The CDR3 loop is CATGANSPLHF. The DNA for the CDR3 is TGCGCTACAGGGGCTAATTCACCCCTCCACTTT.

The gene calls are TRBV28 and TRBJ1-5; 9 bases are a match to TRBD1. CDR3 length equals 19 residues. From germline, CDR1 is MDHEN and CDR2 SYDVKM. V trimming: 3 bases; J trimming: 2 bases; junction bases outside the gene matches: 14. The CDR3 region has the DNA TGTGCCAGCAGTTTTGAAGGGGACAGGGTTAGGCTGGGCAATCAGCCCCAGCATTTT. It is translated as CASSFEGDRVRLGNQPQHF.

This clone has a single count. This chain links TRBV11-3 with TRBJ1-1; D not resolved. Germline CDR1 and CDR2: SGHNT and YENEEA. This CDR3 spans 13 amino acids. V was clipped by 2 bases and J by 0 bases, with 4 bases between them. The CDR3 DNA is TGTGCCAGCAGCTTAACGGTGAACACTGAAGCTTTCTTT. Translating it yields CASSLTVNTEAFF.

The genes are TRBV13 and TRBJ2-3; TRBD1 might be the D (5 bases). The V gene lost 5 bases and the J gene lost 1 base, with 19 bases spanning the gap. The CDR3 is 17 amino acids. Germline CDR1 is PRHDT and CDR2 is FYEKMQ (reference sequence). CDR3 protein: CASSRSTQGWGTDTQYF. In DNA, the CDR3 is TGTGCCAGCAGCCGTTCGACGCAGGGATGGGGCACAGATACGCAGTATTTT.

The CDR3 nucleotides are TGTGCCAGCAGCTTATATCTGGGCGGACAGTCCTATGGCTACACCTTC. Its translation is CASSLYLGGQSYGYTF. The chain carries TRBV7-9 and TRBJ1-2; a possible D gene is TRBD1 (6 bases). Germline lookup yields CDR1 SEHNR and CDR2 FQNEAQ (reference sequence). Trimming shortened V by 2 bases and J by 4 bases, and 17 bases separated the two germline ends. The CDR3 loop spans 16 amino acids. The full variable domain, its missing parts supplied by reference TRBV7-9 and TRBJ1-2, is DTGVSQNPRHKITKRGQNVTFRCDPISEHNRLYWYRQTLGQGPEFLTYFQNEAQLEKSRLLSDRFSAERPKGSFSTLEIQRTEQGDSAMYLCASSLYLGGQSYGYTFGSGTRLTVV.

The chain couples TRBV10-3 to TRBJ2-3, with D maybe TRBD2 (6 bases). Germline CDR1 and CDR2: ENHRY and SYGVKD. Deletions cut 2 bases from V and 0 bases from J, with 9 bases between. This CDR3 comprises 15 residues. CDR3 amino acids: CAISEREQSTDTQYF. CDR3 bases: TGTGCCATCAGTGAGCGGGAGCAGAGCACAGATACGCAGTATTTT.

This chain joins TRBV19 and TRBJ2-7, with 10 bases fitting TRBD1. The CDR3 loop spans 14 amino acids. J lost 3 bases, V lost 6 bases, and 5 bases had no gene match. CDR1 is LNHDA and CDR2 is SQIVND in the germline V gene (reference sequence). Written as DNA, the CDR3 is TGTGCCAGTAGCAACGGACAGGGGGTCTACGAGCAGTACTTC. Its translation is CASSNGQGVYEQYF.

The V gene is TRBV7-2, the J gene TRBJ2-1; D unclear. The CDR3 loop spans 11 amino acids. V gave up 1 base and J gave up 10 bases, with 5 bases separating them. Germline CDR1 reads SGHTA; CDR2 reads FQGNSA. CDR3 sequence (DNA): TGTGCCAGCAGCTTAGTACGGGAGCAGTTCTTC. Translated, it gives CASSLVREQFF.

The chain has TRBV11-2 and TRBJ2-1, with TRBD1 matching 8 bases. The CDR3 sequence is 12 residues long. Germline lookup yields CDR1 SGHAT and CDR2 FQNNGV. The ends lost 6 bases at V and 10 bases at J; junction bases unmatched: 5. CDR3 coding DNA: TGTGCCAGCAGAGCCGGGACAGGAGAGCAGTTCTTC. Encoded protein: CASRAGTGEQFF.

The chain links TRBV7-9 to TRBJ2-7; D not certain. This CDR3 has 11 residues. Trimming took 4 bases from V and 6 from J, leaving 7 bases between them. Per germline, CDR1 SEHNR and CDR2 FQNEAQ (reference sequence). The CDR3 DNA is TGTGCCAGCAGCTCCCCCGTCGAGCAGTACTTC. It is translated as CASSSPVEQYF.

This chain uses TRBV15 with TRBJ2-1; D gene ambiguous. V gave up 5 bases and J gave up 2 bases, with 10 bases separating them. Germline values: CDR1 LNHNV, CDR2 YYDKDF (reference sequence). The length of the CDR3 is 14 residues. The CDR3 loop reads CATSPSWAYNEQFF. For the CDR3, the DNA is TGTGCCACCAGCCCCTCGTGGGCCTACAATGAGCAGTTCTTC.

The CDR3 reads CATRSLHSEYGYTF. CDR3 nucleotide sequence: TGTGCCACCAGGAGTCTTCACTCTGAATATGGCTACACCTTC. The chain employs TRBV15 and TRBJ1-2; no clear D gene. CDR3 length equals 14 residues. V lost 6 bases to trimming and J lost 5 bases, with 16 bases between them. In germline, CDR1 is LNHNV, CDR2 YYDKDF (reference sequence). The full variable domain, with the rest looked up from reference TRBV15 and TRBJ1-2, is DAMVIQNPRYQVTQFGKPVTLSCSQTLNHNVMYWYQQKSSQAPKLLFHYYDKDFNNEADTPDNFQSRRPNTSFCFLDIRSPGLGDTAMYLCATRSLHSEYGYTFGSGTRLTVV.

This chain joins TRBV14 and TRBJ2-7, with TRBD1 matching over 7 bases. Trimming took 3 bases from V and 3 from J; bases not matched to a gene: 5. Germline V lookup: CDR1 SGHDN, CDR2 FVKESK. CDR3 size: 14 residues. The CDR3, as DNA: TGTGCCAGCAGCCACCGGGACAGTTTCTACGAGCAGTACTTC. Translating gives CASSHRDSFYEQYF.

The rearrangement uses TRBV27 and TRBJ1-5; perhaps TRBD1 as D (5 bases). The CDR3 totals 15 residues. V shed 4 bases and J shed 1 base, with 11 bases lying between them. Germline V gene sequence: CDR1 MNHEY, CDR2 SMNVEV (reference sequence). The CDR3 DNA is TGTGCCAGCAGTTCGGGGGAGACGAGCAATCAGCCCCAGCATTTT. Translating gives CASSSGETSNQPQHF.

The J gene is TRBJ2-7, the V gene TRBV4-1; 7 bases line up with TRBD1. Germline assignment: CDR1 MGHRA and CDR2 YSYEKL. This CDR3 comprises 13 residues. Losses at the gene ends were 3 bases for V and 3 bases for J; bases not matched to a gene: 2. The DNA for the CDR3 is TGCGCCAGCAGCCAGAACAGGGGCTACGAGCAGTACTTC. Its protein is CASSQNRGYEQYF.

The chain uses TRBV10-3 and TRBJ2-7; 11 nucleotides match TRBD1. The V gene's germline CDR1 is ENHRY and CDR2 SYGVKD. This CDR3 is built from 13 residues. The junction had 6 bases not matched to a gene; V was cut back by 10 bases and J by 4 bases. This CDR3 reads CATRTGGFYEQYF. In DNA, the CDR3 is TGTGCCACCAGGACAGGGGGCTTTTACGAGCAGTACTTC.

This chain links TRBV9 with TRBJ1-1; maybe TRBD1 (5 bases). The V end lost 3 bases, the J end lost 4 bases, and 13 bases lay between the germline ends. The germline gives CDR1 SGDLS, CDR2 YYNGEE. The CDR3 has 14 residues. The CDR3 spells CASSGRGARTEAFF. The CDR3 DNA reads TGTGCCAGCAGCGGAAGGGGTGCCCGCACTGAAGCTTTCTTT.

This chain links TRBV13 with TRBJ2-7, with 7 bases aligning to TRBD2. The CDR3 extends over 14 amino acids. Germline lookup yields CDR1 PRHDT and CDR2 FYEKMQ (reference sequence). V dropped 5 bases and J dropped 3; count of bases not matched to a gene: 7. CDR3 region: CASSGLTGGYEQYF. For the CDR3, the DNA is TGTGCCAGCAGCGGTTTAACGGGAGGCTACGAGCAGTACTTC. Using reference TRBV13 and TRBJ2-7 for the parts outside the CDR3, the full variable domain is AAGVIQSPRHLIKEKRETATLKCYPIPRHDTVYWYQQGPGQDPQFLISFYEKMQSDKGSIPDRFSAQQFSDYHSELNMSSLELGDSALYFCASSGLTGGYEQYFGPGTRLTVT.

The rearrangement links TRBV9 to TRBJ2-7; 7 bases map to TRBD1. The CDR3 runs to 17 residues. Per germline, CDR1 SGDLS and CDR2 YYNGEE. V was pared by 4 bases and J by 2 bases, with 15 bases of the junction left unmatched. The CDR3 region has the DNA TGTGCCAGCAGCCCCATCCCCCACACAGGGGACACCTACGAGCAGTACTTC. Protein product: CASSPIPHTGDTYEQYF.

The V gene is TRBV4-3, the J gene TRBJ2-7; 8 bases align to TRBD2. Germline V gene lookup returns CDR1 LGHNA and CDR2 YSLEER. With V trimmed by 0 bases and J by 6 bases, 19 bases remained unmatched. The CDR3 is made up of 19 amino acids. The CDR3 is CASSQDPVQPGLDLSEQYF. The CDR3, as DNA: TGCGCCAGCAGCCAAGATCCGGTCCAACCGGGACTAGATTTAAGCGAGCAGTACTTC.

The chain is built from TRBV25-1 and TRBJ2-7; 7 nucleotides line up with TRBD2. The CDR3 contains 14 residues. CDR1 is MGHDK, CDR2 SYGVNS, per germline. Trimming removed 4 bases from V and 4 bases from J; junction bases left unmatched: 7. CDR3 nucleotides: TGTGCCAGCAGTGGTCTAGCGGTAGGTTACGAGCAGTACTTC. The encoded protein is CASSGLAVGYEQYF.

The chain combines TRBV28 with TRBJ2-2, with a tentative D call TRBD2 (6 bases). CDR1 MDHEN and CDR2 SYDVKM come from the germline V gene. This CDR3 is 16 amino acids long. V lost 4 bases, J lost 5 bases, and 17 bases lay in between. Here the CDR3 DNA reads TGTGCCAGCAGTTCCCCCCTTGGCGGGGTGACCGGGGAGCTGTTTTTT. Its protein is CASSSPLGGVTGELFF.

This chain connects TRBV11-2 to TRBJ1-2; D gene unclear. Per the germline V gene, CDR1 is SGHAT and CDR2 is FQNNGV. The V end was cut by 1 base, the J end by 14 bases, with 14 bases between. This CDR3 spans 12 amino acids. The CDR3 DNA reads TGTGCCAGCAGCTTAGGCGGGCCGACTTATACCTTC. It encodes CASSLGGPTYTF.

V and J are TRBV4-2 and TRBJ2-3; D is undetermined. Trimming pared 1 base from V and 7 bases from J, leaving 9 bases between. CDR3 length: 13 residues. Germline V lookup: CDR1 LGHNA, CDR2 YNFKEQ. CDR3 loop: CASSQGHSNTQYF. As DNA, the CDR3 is TGTGCCAGCAGCCAAGGTCACTCGAATACGCAGTATTTT.